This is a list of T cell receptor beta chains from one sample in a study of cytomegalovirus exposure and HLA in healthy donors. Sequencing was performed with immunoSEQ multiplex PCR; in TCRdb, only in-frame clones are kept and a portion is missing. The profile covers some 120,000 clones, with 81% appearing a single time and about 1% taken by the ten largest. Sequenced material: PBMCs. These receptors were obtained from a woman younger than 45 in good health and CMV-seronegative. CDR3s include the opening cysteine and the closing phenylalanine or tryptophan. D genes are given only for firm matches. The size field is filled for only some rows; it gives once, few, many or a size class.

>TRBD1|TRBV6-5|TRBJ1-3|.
CASSWDRLPGNTIYF
TGTGCCAGCAGTTGGGACAGACTCCCTGGAAACACCATATATTTT
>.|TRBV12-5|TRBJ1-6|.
CASAMTVPNSPLHF
TGTGCTAGTGCCATGACAGTTCCGAATTCACCCCTCCACTTT
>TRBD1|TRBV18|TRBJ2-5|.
CASSPQLGTAPYQETQYF
TGTGCCAGCTCACCCCAACTTGGGACAGCACCGTACCAAGAGACCCAGTACTTC
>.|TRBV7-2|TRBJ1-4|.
CASSSGHREKLFF
TGTGCCAGCAGCTCGGGACATAGGGAAAAACTGTTTTTT
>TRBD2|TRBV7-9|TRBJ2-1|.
CASSLSRLAGGLSHEQFF
TGTGCCAGCAGCTTATCTCGACTAGCGGGGGGGCTTTCGCATGAGCAGTTCTTC
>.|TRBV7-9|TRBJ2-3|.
CASSLRGVSPDTQYF
TGTGCCAGCAGCCTCAGGGGGGTGAGTCCAGATACGCAGTATTTT
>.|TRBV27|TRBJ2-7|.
CASSLEGVSEQYF
TGTGCCAGCAGTTTAGAAGGGGTCAGCGAGCAGTACTTC
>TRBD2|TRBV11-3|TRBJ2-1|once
CASSLAGGSRNEQFF
TGTGCCAGCAGCTTGGCGGGCGGGAGCCGTAATGAGCAGTTCTTC
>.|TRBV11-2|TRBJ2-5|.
CASSLDRTALETQYF
TGTGCCAGCAGCTTAGATAGGACAGCCCTAGAGACCCAGTACTTC
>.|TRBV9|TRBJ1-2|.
CASSVGAGDYGYTF
TGTGCCAGCAGCGTAGGCGCAGGCGACTATGGCTACACCTTC
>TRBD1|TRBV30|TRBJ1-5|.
CAWGTGTGNQPQHF
TGTGCCTGGGGAACCGGGACAGGCAATCAGCCCCAGCATTTT
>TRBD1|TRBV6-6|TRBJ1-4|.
CATRTGPNEKLFF
TGTGCCACAAGGACAGGGCCTAATGAAAAACTGTTTTTT
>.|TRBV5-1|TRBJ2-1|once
CASSSVGTSFNEQFF
TGCGCCAGCAGCTCGGTCGGGACTTCTTTCAATGAGCAGTTCTTC
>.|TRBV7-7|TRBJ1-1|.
CASSLSVNTEAFF
TGTGCTAGCAGCTTATCAGTGAACACTGAAGCTTTCTTT
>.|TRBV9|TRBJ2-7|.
CASSVAQNPNEQYF
TGTGCCAGCAGCGTAGCACAGAATCCCAACGAGCAGTACTTC
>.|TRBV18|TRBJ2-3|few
CASSPRGQGTDTQYF
TGTGCCAGCTCACCGAGAGGACAAGGCACAGATACGCAGTATTTT
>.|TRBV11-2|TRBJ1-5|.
CASSSTGIQPQHF
TGTGCCAGCAGCTCTACAGGGATTCAGCCCCAGCATTTT
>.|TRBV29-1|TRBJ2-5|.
CSVLRQETQYF
TGCAGCGTGCTGAGGCAAGAGACCCAGTACTTC
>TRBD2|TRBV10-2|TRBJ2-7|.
CASSGAGGRGEQYF
TGCGCCAGCAGTGGGGCGGGGGGCCGGGGAGAGCAGTACTTC
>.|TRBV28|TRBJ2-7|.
CASTSRDGVGGYEQYF
TGTGCCAGCACCTCCCGCGATGGGGTGGGAGGATACGAGCAGTACTTC
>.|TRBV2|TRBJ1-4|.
CASSGESAELFF
TGTGCCAGCAGCGGAGAGTCAGCGGAACTGTTTTTT
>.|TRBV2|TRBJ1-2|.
CAKDRTYGYTF
TGTGCCAAGGACAGAACCTATGGCTACACCTTC
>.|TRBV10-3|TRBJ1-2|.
CATLPGGANYGYTF
TGTGCCACACTACCTGGGGGGGCTAACTATGGCTACACCTTC
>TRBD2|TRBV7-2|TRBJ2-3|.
CASSRRTSPDTQYF
TGTGCCAGCAGTCGGCGGACTAGTCCAGATACGCAGTATTTT
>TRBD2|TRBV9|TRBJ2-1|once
CASSVVPVGSGGYNEQFF
TGTGCCAGCAGCGTAGTCCCGGTGGGGAGCGGGGGTTACAATGAGCAGTTCTTC
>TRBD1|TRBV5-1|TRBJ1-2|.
CASTLSGTGNYGYTF
TGCGCCAGCACCTTGAGTGGGACAGGGAACTATGGCTACACCTTC
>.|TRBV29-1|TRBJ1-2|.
CSVASNYGYTF
TGCAGCGTTGCGAGTAACTATGGCTACACCTTC
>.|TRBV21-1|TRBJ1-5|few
CASSAGKGHQPQHF
TGTGCCAGCAGTGCCGGGAAAGGACATCAGCCCCAGCATTTT
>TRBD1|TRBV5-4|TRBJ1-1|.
CASSHITGVNTEAFF
TGTGCCAGCAGCCACATAACAGGGGTGAACACTGAAGCTTTCTTT
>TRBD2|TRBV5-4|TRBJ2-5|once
CASSQSGTQETQYF
TGTGCCAGCAGCCAAAGCGGGACCCAAGAGACCCAGTACTTC
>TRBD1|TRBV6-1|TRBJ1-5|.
CASRDRGRGNQPQHF
TGTGCCAGCAGAGACAGGGGGAGAGGCAATCAGCCCCAGCATTTT
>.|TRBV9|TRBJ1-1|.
CASSVGRHREGAFF
TGTGCCAGCAGCGTAGGCCGACATAGGGAGGGAGCTTTCTTT
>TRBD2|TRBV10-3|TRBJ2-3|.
CAIAPGGLAGGGTDTQYF
TGTGCCATCGCCCCTGGTGGACTAGCGGGGGGCGGCACAGATACGCAGTATTTT
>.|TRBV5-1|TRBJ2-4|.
CASSLATWGEPKNIQYF
TGCGCCAGCAGCTTGGCCACGTGGGGGGAGCCCAAAAACATTCAGTACTTC
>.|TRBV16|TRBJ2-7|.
CASSQRFLVSEQYF
TGTGCCAGCAGCCAGAGGTTCCTAGTAAGCGAGCAGTACTTC
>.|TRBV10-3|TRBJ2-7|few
CAIRPPWGDYEQYF
TGTGCCATCAGGCCCCCGTGGGGCGATTACGAGCAGTACTTC
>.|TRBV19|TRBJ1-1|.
CASSIVRGSEAFF
TGTGCCAGTAGTATAGTTAGGGGTTCTGAAGCTTTCTTT
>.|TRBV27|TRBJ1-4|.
CASSFPRGVSTNEKLFF
TGTGCCAGCAGTTTCCCCCGCGGGGTATCAACTAATGAAAAACTGTTTTTT
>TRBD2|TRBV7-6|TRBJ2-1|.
CASSRGTSDGEQFF
TGTGCCAGCAGCCGAGGGACTAGTGACGGTGAGCAGTTCTTC
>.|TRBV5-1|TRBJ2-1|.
CASSFSRLSNNEQFF
TGCGCCAGCAGCTTCTCTCGACTCTCGAACAATGAGCAGTTCTTC